This T cell receptor beta chain was sequenced for a study of T cell responses to AZD1222 COVID-19 vaccine. Study observations and caveats: In all cases, repertoires were sampled only after the peak T cell response.

Germline assignment: CDR1 SNHLY and CDR2 FYNNEI. The CDR3 consists of 12 residues. The V end lost 10 bases, the J end lost 5 bases, and 14 bases lay between the germline ends. Some clones are missing from TCRdb's copy, which holds only in-frame ones; the method was immunoSEQ multiplex PCR. Found here are roughly 140,000 clones, more than 85% of them singletons; the top ten hold 12%. A remark on this clone: Its antigen is still unknown.

This chain joins TRBV2 and TRBJ1-1; possible D gene TRBD1, 5 bases. The sequence came from an adult who had recovered from COVID-19. Source: peripheral blood, taken after recovery from COVID-19. In DNA, the CDR3 is TGTGCCATCCCGGGGGTAACGACTGAAGCTTTCTTT. It translates to CAIPGVTTEAFF.